These 18 T cell receptor beta chains were all obtained from the same sample, sequenced in a study of T cells in Graves' hyperthyroidism and ophthalmopathy. Amplified TCR beta CDR3 regions came from RNA transcripts. Initially, a first-round RT-PCR of the TCR CDR3 employed the HTBI primer set. TCRdb ran MiXCR on the multiplex PCR reads and lists one entry per CDR3 protein. The sample lists about 640,000 distinct CDR3 sequences, 45% occurring once. The source material was peripheral blood or thyroid tissue (not recorded which). These receptors were obtained from an adult man with Graves' disease, either hyperthyroidism or ophthalmopathy (not recorded which).

The chain has TRBV7-4 and TRBJ1-1; D may be TRBD1 (5 bases). Germline CDR1 SGHVT, CDR2 SQSDAQ. Trimming shortened V by 6 bases and J by 3 bases, and 11 bases separated the two germline ends. The CDR3 consists of 13 residues. The chain's CDR3 is CASSYAGHTEAFF. As DNA, the CDR3 is TGTGCCAGCAGTTACGCGGGACACACTGAAGCTTTCTTT.

The V call is TRBV7-2, the J call TRBJ1-5; D call uncertain. V was shortened by 5 bases and J by 9 bases, with 5 bases between the two germline ends. The CDR3 runs to 10 residues. Looked up from germline, CDR1 is SGHTA and CDR2 is FQGNSA. The CDR3 spells CASSRGPQHF. The CDR3 region has the DNA TGTGCCAGCAGCAGAGGGCCCCAGCATTTT. The variable domain in full, with the rest retrieved from reference TRBV7-2 and TRBJ1-5, is GAGVSQSPSNKVTEKGKDVELRCDPISGHTALYWYRQSLGQGLEFLIYFQGNSAPDKSGLPSDRFSAERTGGSVSTLTIQRTQQEDSAVYLCASSRGPQHFGDGTRLSIL.

The V and J genes are TRBV6-5 and TRBJ1-4; possible D gene TRBD1, 5 bases. The CDR3 covers 14 residues. Trimming left V 3 bases short and J 8 bases short, with 13 bases between. Germline V gene lookup returns CDR1 MNHEY and CDR2 SVGAGI. Here the CDR3 DNA reads TGTGCCAGCAGTTATGGGGGGATGAGCGAAAAACTGTTTTTT. This sequence encodes CASSYGGMSEKLFF.

The chain links TRBV29-1 to TRBJ2-5; D gene ambiguous. V lost 7 bases and J 1 base, leaving 25 bases between the germline ends. Germline assignment: CDR1 SQVTM and CDR2 ANQGSEA. The CDR3 loop spans 17 amino acids. CDR3 nucleotide sequence: TGCAGCGCCGTGACTTTCGCGGACGGCCCCTTCCAAGAGACCCAGTACTTC. Protein sequence: CSAVTFADGPFQETQYF.

A single count supports this clonotype. The chain employs TRBV24-1 and TRBJ1-4, with a possible D match to TRBD1 (6 bases). The CDR3 runs 16 residues. Germline V gives CDR1 KGHDR, CDR2 SFDVKD. Trimming left V 6 bases short and J 6 bases short, with 19 bases between. The CDR3, as DNA: TGTGCCACCAGTAACCCGACGACAGGAGCCGATGAAAAACTGTTTTTT. The encoded protein is CATSNPTTGADEKLFF.

Ten or more counts support this clonotype. The J gene is TRBJ1-6, the V gene TRBV7-9, with 9 bases identical to TRBD1. The CDR3 consists of 16 residues. V dropped 1 base and J dropped 10; count of bases not matched to a gene: 8. Germline lookup yields CDR1 SEHNR and CDR2 FQNEAQ (reference sequence). The CDR3 coding sequence is TGTGCCAGCAGCTTAGACCGGGACAGGGCTTCCTCACCCCTCCACTTT. Protein: CASSLDRDRASSPLHF. The variable domain in full, with the rest retrieved from reference TRBV7-9 and TRBJ1-6, is DTGVSQNPRHKITKRGQNVTFRCDPISEHNRLYWYRQTLGQGPEFLTYFQNEAQLEKSRLLSDRFSAERPKGSFSTLEIQRTEQGDSAMYLCASSLDRDRASSPLHFGNGTRLTVT.

In this sample, this clonotype turned up once. The rearrangement links TRBV10-3 to TRBJ1-3; 7 positions match TRBD1. The trim removed 4 bases at V and 6 bases at J, leaving 9 bases unmatched. CDR3 length equals 15 residues. Germline-derived CDR1 and CDR2 are ENHRY and SYGVKD. The CDR3 sequence: CAISGVTGSENTIYF. The CDR3 DNA follows: TGTGCCATCAGTGGGGTGACAGGGTCCGAAAACACCATATATTTT.

This clonotype has only a few counts. The chain employs TRBV7-8 and TRBJ2-7; D is possibly TRBD1 (6 bases). Germline V gene data show CDR1 as SGHVS and CDR2 as FQNEAQ. The V gene lost 2 bases and the J gene lost 2 bases, with 19 bases spanning the gap. The CDR3 is 17 amino acids. The CDR3 loop reads CASSLFAGDMGTYEQYF. CDR3 sequence (DNA): TGTGCCAGCAGCTTATTCGCAGGGGACATGGGTACCTACGAGCAGTACTTC.

The chain is built from TRBV7-9 and TRBJ1-6; TRBD1 agrees at 9 bases. CDR3 length equals 15 residues. The germline CDR1 and CDR2 sequences are SEHNR and FQNEAQ (reference sequence). Losses at the gene ends were 6 bases for V and 7 bases for J; bases not matched to a gene: 7. The CDR3 loop is CASRSGDRVNSPLHF. In nucleotides, the CDR3 is TGTGCCAGCAGATCAGGGGACAGGGTGAATTCACCCCTCCACTTT. Looking up the rest from reference TRBV7-9 and TRBJ1-6 gives the full variable domain: DTGVSQNPRHKITKRGQNVTFRCDPISEHNRLYWYRQTLGQGPEFLTYFQNEAQLEKSRLLSDRFSAERPKGSFSTLEIQRTEQGDSAMYLCASRSGDRVNSPLHFGNGTRLTVT.

V is TRBV7-2 and J is TRBJ1-5; D unclear. Germline V CDR1 and CDR2: SGHTA, FQGNSA. The CDR3 has 13 amino acids. Between the trimmed V and J ends, which lost 9 bases and 4 bases, there was a span of 13 bases. The chain's CDR3 is CASTLMGNQPQHF. The CDR3 DNA is TGTGCCAGTACCTTGATGGGAAATCAGCCCCAGCATTTT.

The chain employs TRBV2 and TRBJ1-1; tentative D call: TRBD1 (5 bases). The germline V gene has CDR1 SNHLY and CDR2 FYNNEI. The CDR3 runs 12 residues. Trimming shortened V by 1 base and J by 10 bases, and 10 bases separated the two germline ends. CDR3 nucleotide sequence: TGTGCCAGCAGTGAAGAGGGAGGGGTAGCTTTCTTT. This translates into CASSEEGGVAFF.

In its sample, this clonotype was seen a few times. The J gene is TRBJ2-7, the V gene TRBV20-1, with a possible D match to TRBD2 (6 bases). The V gene lost 4 bases and the J gene lost 3 bases, with 19 bases spanning the gap. CDR3 length equals 15 residues. Germline values: CDR1 DFQATT, CDR2 SNEGSKA (reference sequence). CDR3 coding DNA: TGCAGTGCTATCCGGGACTCGTCCCACTACTACGAGCAGTACTTC. Translation gives CSAIRDSSHYYEQYF.

The chain joins TRBV9 to TRBJ1-6; D is undetermined. Trimming shortened V by 4 bases and J by 6 bases, and 11 bases separated the two germline ends. The CDR3 loop spans 14 amino acids. Looked up from germline, CDR1 is SGDLS and CDR2 is YYNGEE. DNA for the CDR3: TGTGCCAGCAGCTTAGGGTTCAGTAATTCACCCCTCCACTTT. It yields the protein CASSLGFSNSPLHF.

The chain uses TRBV20-1 and TRBJ2-2, with TRBD2 as a possible D gene (7 bases). This CDR3 comprises 14 residues. CDR1 is DFQATT, CDR2 SNEGSKA, per germline (reference sequence). Trimming took 4 bases from V and 1 from J, leaving 10 bases between them. Here the CDR3 reads CSANREGNTGELFF. The CDR3 DNA reads as TGCAGTGCTAACAGGGAGGGGAACACCGGGGAGCTGTTTTTT.

This rearrangement joins TRBV2 to TRBJ1-4; D is uncertain. CDR1 is SNHLY, CDR2 FYNNEI, per germline. The CDR3 totals 13 residues. Trimming removed 0 bases from V and 5 bases from J, with 4 bases in between. The DNA of the CDR3 is TGTGCCAGCAGTGAAGCGGAGAATGAAAAACTGTTTTTT. Its protein is CASSEAENEKLFF. Full variable domain (rest looked up from reference TRBV2 and TRBJ1-4): EPEVTQTPSHQVTQMGQEVILRCVPISNHLYFYWYRQILGQKVEFLVSFYNNEISEKSEIFDDQFSVERPDGSNFTLKIRSTKLEDSAMYFCASSEAENEKLFFGSGTQLSVL.

This clonotype appeared once. This chain links TRBV11-1 with TRBJ1-4, with 11 bases fitting TRBD1. Germline V lookup: CDR1 SGHAT, CDR2 FQDESV (reference sequence). The V and J ends lost 4 bases and 7 bases, in that order; junction bases with no gene match: 5. The length of the CDR3 is 15 residues. This chain's CDR3 is CASSYGTGGSEKLFF. The DNA for the CDR3 is TGTGCCAGCAGCTATGGGACAGGGGGATCTGAAAAACTGTTTTTT.

This clonotype was seen a few times. The V call is TRBV7-9, the J call TRBJ2-5; D possibly corresponds to TRBD2 (5 bases). Germline CDR1 reads SEHNR; CDR2 reads FQNEAQ (reference sequence). This CDR3 has 15 amino acids. V shed 8 bases and J shed 2 bases, with 18 bases lying between them. CDR3: CASLPVEGWQETQYF. Here the CDR3 DNA reads TGTGCCAGCCTCCCAGTAGAGGGCTGGCAAGAGACCCAGTACTTC. Based on the CDR3 plus reference TRBV7-9 and TRBJ2-5, the full variable domain is DTGVSQNPRHKITKRGQNVTFRCDPISEHNRLYWYRQTLGQGPEFLTYFQNEAQLEKSRLLSDRFSAERPKGSFSTLEIQRTEQGDSAMYLCASLPVEGWQETQYFGPGTRLLVL.

This clonotype has only a few counts. The rearrangement joins TRBV2 to TRBJ1-5; TRBD1 agrees at 8 bases. This CDR3 comprises 16 residues. Germline V gene sequence: CDR1 SNHLY, CDR2 FYNNEI. V dropped 5 bases and J dropped 4; count of bases not matched to a gene: 10. The DNA of the CDR3 is TGTGCCAGCAGTTACGCCGGGACAGGAGAAAATCAGCCCCAGCATTTT. Its protein product is CASSYAGTGENQPQHF.